This T cell receptor beta chain was identified in a study of shared clonotypes between healthy human individuals. TCRdb keeps only in-frame clones here, not all; method: immunoSEQ multiplex PCR. The sample shows about 460,000 clones, roughly four fifths of them seen only once. The CDR3 length is 16 residues. V was shortened by 5 bases and J by 2 bases, with 16 bases between the two germline ends. Germline V gene data show CDR1 as SGHAT and CDR2 as FQDESV (reference sequence). All of the donors resided in Nashville, Tennessee, and each was a Caucasian adult. The receptor was isolated from a woman aged 35 to 49 in good health. Some clones in this sample may be carry-over from other donors' samples. Sequenced: PBMCs. This chain connects TRBV11-1 to TRBJ2-4; D perhaps matches TRBD1 (6 bases). The CDR3 is CASSRLQGSSKNIQYF. CDR3 nucleotides: TGTGCCAGCAGCCGTTTGCAGGGGTCCTCCAAAAACATTCAGTACTTC. Supplemented by reference TRBV11-1 and TRBJ2-4, the full variable domain reads EAEVAQSPRYKITEKSQAVAFWCDPISGHATLYWYRQILGQGPELLVQFQDESVVDDSQLPKDRFSAERLKGVDSTLKIQPAELGDSAMYLCASSRLQGSSKNIQYFGAGTRLSVL.